One and the same sample provided the 26 T cell receptor beta chains below, sequenced in a study of cytomegalovirus exposure and HLA in healthy donors. Researchers ran the PCR with 60 Vbeta and 13 Jbeta primers. Clones were sequenced by immunoSEQ multiplex PCR, and TCRdb holds only the in-frame ones, with some missing. Among about 150,000 clones listed, approximately 80% were seen once. Sequencing used PBMCs. These receptors all stem from a woman between 40 and 55 years old in good health and CMV-seronegative.

V gene TRBV30 combines with J gene TRBJ2-5; no definite D call. The CDR3 length is 11 residues. Trimming pared 2 bases from V and 4 bases from J, leaving 5 bases between. CDR1 and CDR2 (germline): GTSNPN, SVGIG (reference sequence). The CDR3 loop is CAWSPRETQYF. Here the CDR3 DNA reads TGTGCCTGGAGTCCTCGAGAGACCCAGTACTTC.

The chain is built from TRBV29-1 and TRBJ2-5; 8 nucleotides line up with TRBD2. The J segment lost 5 bases and the V segment lost 2 bases, leaving 13 bases of the junction unmatched. The CDR3 has 16 amino acids. Germline assignment: CDR1 SQVTM and CDR2 ANQGSEA. The CDR3 protein is CSVEPGRGAGGETQYF. As DNA, the CDR3 is TGCAGCGTTGAACCGGGGCGGGGGGCAGGTGGGGAGACCCAGTACTTC.

A word on this clone: The identical CDR3 is also encoded by other nucleotide sequences in the sample. The chain is built from TRBV7-9 and TRBJ1-5, with unresolved D. The CDR3 is 12 residues long. Germline CDR1 reads SEHNR; CDR2 reads FQNEAQ (reference sequence). The germline V and J ends were trimmed by 1 base and 7 bases, with 5 bases remaining between them. CDR3 in DNA: TGTGCCAGCAGCTTAGGAGGGCAGCCCCAGCATTTT. The encoded protein is CASSLGGQPQHF.

The V and J genes are TRBV27 and TRBJ1-5; no definite D call. The CDR3 length is 15 residues. The germline V and J ends were trimmed by 6 bases and 0 bases, with 12 bases remaining between them. Germline values: CDR1 MNHEY, CDR2 SMNVEV (reference sequence). DNA for the CDR3: TGTGCCAGCAGGATGGCGGGGATTAGCAATCAGCCCCAGCATTTT. Translating it yields CASRMAGISNQPQHF.

V is TRBV6-6 and J is TRBJ1-1; 9 bases align to TRBD1. The CDR3 contains 16 residues. The V and J ends lost 1 base and 6 bases, in that order; junction bases with no gene match: 9. Per the germline V gene, CDR1 is MNHNY and CDR2 is SVGAGI (reference sequence). Written as DNA, the CDR3 is TGTGCCAGCAGTTACTTTAGGGACAGGGAGGGTTCTGAAGCTTTCTTT. Translated: CASSYFRDREGSEAFF.

This chain links TRBV29-1 with TRBJ1-1, with TRBD1 identical over 9 bases. This CDR3 has 13 amino acids. Germline V CDR1 and CDR2: SQVTM, ANQGSEA. With V trimmed by 6 bases and J by 11 bases, 13 bases remained unmatched. CDR3 residues: CSVHATGGAAAFF. CDR3 sequence (DNA): TGCAGCGTCCATGCGACAGGGGGTGCGGCCGCTTTCTTT. The whole variable domain, remainder taken from reference TRBV29-1 and TRBJ1-1, is SAVISQKPSRDICQRGTSLTIQCQVDSQVTMMFWYRQQPGQSLTLIATANQGSEATYESGFVIDKFPISRPNLTFSTLTVSNMSPEDSSIYLCSVHATGGAAAFFGQGTRLTVV.

The CDR3 sequence: CASSGRGRTSGTDTQYF. The DNA for the CDR3 is TGTGCCAGCAGCGGTAGAGGGCGGACTAGTGGGACAGATACGCAGTATTTT. The chain links TRBV9 to TRBJ2-3; 7 bases match TRBD2. Germline V lookup: CDR1 SGDLS, CDR2 YYNGEE. The CDR3 loop spans 17 amino acids. The J segment lost 3 bases and the V segment lost 3 bases, leaving 13 bases of the junction unmatched.

The chain has TRBV6-6 and TRBJ2-5; 12 nucleotides align to TRBD2. The V segment lost 8 bases and the J segment 0 bases; nucleotides outside the gene matches: 4. This CDR3 has 15 amino acids. Germline V gene data show CDR1 as MNHNY and CDR2 as SVGAGI (reference sequence). CDR3 DNA sequence: TGTGCCAGCGGGCGGACTAGCGGGAACCAAGAGACCCAGTACTTC. Translating gives CASGRTSGNQETQYF.

The chain carries TRBV4-2 and TRBJ1-2; no clear D. There are 15 residues in the CDR3. Trimming removed 0 bases from V and 0 bases from J, with 8 bases in between. Germline V lookup: CDR1 LGHNA, CDR2 YNFKEQ. CDR3 coding DNA: TGTGCCAGCAGCCAAGAATCAGGCTCTAACTATGGCTACACCTTC. This codes for CASSQESGSNYGYTF.

The rearrangement links TRBV4-3 to TRBJ2-3; 10 bases are a match to TRBD2. The CDR3 spans 17 residues. J gave up 1 base and V 0 bases, and 4 bases lay outside the gene matches. Germline CDR1 LGHNA, CDR2 YSLEER. The CDR3 DNA is TGCGCCAGCAGCCAAGATAGCGGGGGGCACGGCACAGATACGCAGTATTTT. This sequence encodes CASSQDSGGHGTDTQYF.

The V gene is TRBV4-3, the J gene TRBJ2-6; D gene ambiguous. V lost 3 bases to trimming and J lost 2 bases, with 14 bases between them. CDR1 is LGHNA and CDR2 is YSLEER in the germline V gene. The length of the CDR3 is 17 residues. The CDR3 DNA sequence: TGCGCCAGCAGCCAGGATCCCCAGGAAGCTGGGGCCAACGTCCTGACTTTC. Translating gives CASSQDPQEAGANVLTF.

The rearrangement joins TRBV23-1 to TRBJ2-7, with D possibly matching TRBD2 (5 bases). TRBV23-1 is recorded as an ORF, its role being uncertain. This CDR3 region has 17 residues. V was clipped by 0 bases and J by 0 bases, with 15 bases between them. CDR3 in DNA: TGCGCCAGCAGTCAATCTCCGGGCGGGCCGAGCTCCTACGAGCAGTACTTC. Translated, it gives CASSQSPGGPSSYEQYF.

CDR3 sequence reads: CAWSSGSPGSTIYF. The CDR3 DNA sequence: TGTGCCTGGAGTTCAGGCAGTCCCGGTTCCACCATATATTTT. The J gene is TRBJ1-3, the V gene TRBV30; no clear D gene. V was pared by 2 bases and J by 9 bases, with 17 bases between. This CDR3 is built from 14 residues. From germline, CDR1 is GTSNPN and CDR2 SVGIG (reference sequence).

This sequence joins TRBV9 and TRBJ2-2; TRBD2 matches 8 bases. J was trimmed by 4 bases and V by 4 bases; bases with no gene match: 6. CDR3 size: 15 residues. The germline V gene encodes CDR1 SGDLS and CDR2 YYNGEE. CDR3 sequence: CASSQRGSLTGELFF. The CDR3 bases are TGTGCCAGCAGCCAGCGGGGGTCCCTCACCGGGGAGCTGTTTTTT.

The chain is built from TRBV2 and TRBJ1-1; 12 bases map to TRBD1. V lost 7 bases, J lost 6 bases, and 9 bases stayed unmatched. Germline lookup yields CDR1 SNHLY and CDR2 FYNNEI. The CDR3 has 15 residues. CDR3 protein: CASTLEGQGASEAFF. For the CDR3, the DNA is TGTGCCAGCACCCTGGAGGGACAGGGGGCCTCTGAAGCTTTCTTT.

The rearrangement uses TRBV7-3 and TRBJ1-2, with D possibly matching TRBD1 (6 bases). Germline V gene sequence: CDR1 SGHTA, CDR2 FQGTGA. The germline V and J ends were trimmed by 5 bases and 7 bases, with 17 bases remaining between them. The CDR3 is 14 amino acids. CDR3 sequence: CASSPWVGAPGYTF. The CDR3 DNA reads TGTGCCAGCAGCCCCTGGGTGGGGGCGCCTGGCTACACCTTC.

The CDR3 is CASTSLDFQETQYF. The CDR3 DNA reads TGTGCCAGCACCTCATTGGACTTCCAAGAGACCCAGTACTTC. The rearrangement joins TRBV7-9 to TRBJ2-5; a possible D gene is TRBD2 (5 bases). V gave up 7 bases and J gave up 1 base, with 13 bases separating them. CDR1 SEHNR and CDR2 FQNEAQ come from the germline V gene (reference sequence). The length of the CDR3 is 14 residues.

This clone was detected a few times. J is TRBJ1-1 and V is TRBV5-6; D possibly corresponds to TRBD1 (5 bases). Germline V gene data show CDR1 as SGHDT and CDR2 as YYEEEE. V was pared by 5 bases and J by 6 bases, with 8 bases between. This CDR3 has 11 residues. The CDR3, as DNA: TGTGCCAGCAGTGCAGGGCCTGAAGCTTTCTTT. This gives the protein CASSAGPEAFF.

The chain carries TRBV4-2 and TRBJ2-5; D gene unclear. The closer fit of TRBJ2-7 to the DNA end suggests the J call may be wrong. CDR3 length: 13 amino acids. Germline V CDR1 and CDR2: LGHNA, YNFKEQ. The CDR3 spells CASSQDTNYEQYF. DNA for the CDR3: TGTGCCAGCAGCCAAGACACCAACTACGAGCAGTACTTC.

V gene TRBV11-3 combines with J gene TRBJ1-1; 9 bases fit TRBD1. Germline V gene data show CDR1 as SGHNT and CDR2 as YENEEA. V lost 5 bases, J lost 8 bases, and 9 bases stayed unmatched. The CDR3 has 14 residues. As DNA, the CDR3 is TGTGCCAGCAGCCGGGGGGGGACAGGGTCAGAAGCTTTCTTT. Its protein product is CASSRGGTGSEAFF.

This chain uses TRBV5-5 with TRBJ2-2, with D hard to call. The CDR3 is 15 residues long. The germline gives CDR1 SGHKS, CDR2 YYEKEE (reference sequence). V shed 0 bases and J shed 1 base, with 7 bases lying between them. In DNA form, the CDR3 reads TGTGCCAGCAGCTTGGCCGCCGGGAACACCGGGGAGCTGTTTTTT. Protein product: CASSLAAGNTGELFF.

CDR3 protein: CASSPWDRTRNTGELFF. As DNA, the CDR3 is TGCGCCAGCAGCCCCTGGGACAGGACAAGAAACACCGGGGAGCTGTTTTTT. This chain uses TRBV5-1 with TRBJ2-2, with 8 bases lining up with TRBD1. The CDR3 is made up of 17 amino acids. With V trimmed by 4 bases and J by 2 bases, 10 bases remained unmatched. CDR1 and CDR2 from the germline V gene are SGHRS and YFSETQ.

The rearrangement joins TRBV30 to TRBJ1-2; the D gene is possibly TRBD1 (6 bases). Deletions cut 0 bases from V and 4 bases from J, with 6 bases between. The CDR3 sequence is 12 residues long. The germline V gene has CDR1 GTSNPN and CDR2 SVGIG (reference sequence). The CDR3 coding sequence is TGTGCCTGGAGTGTACAGGGCTATGGCTACACCTTC. Translated, it gives CAWSVQGYGYTF.

Note on this clone: A read error may account for a junction end that differs from germline. The same CDR3 is also encoded by other DNA sequences in this sample. The rearrangement uses TRBV7-9 and TRBJ2-5; 12 nucleotides agree with TRBD2. CDR3 size: 17 residues. CDR1 SEHNR and CDR2 FQNEAQ come from the germline V gene (reference sequence). The chain's CDR3 is CASSFPGLAGFGETQYF. As DNA, the CDR3 is TGTGCCAGCAGCTTTCCGGGACTAGCGGGTTTCGGAGAGACTCAGTACTTC.

The CDR3 DNA sequence: TGTGCCAGCAGCTTGGCGGGAGCCTCAGAGACCCAGTACTTC. Translating gives CASSLAGASETQYF. The chain carries TRBV7-2 and TRBJ2-5, with 7 positions matching TRBD2. The CDR3 loop spans 14 amino acids. Germline V gene data show CDR1 as SGHTA and CDR2 as FQGNSA. V lost 3 bases to trimming and J lost 4 bases; unmatched junction nucleotides: 5.

The rearrangement links TRBV7-6 to TRBJ2-1; 7 bases are a match to TRBD2. Germline CDR1 is SGHVS and CDR2 is FNYEAQ. CDR3 length: 15 amino acids. The V and J ends lost 5 bases and 3 bases, in that order; junction bases with no gene match: 7. CDR3 bases: TGTGCCAGCAGCCAGAGGCGGGAGCGCTACAATGAGCAGTTCTTC. Protein sequence: CASSQRRERYNEQFF.